The clone carrying this T cell receptor beta chain was seen only a few times. Antigen: not known. The junction departs from the called germline gene at one end, perhaps through a read error. The entry originates in a study of CD8 T cells in ankylosing spondylitis. Study-wide results and caveats: Relatively scarce in peripheral blood, disease-linked clones were CD8+. A motif of 7 to 9 highly homologous TCR beta variants was seen as apparently characteristic of ankylosing spondylitis blood. Significant enrichment of disease-linked clones was reported in matched ankylosing spondylitis synovial fluid.

TCRdb called the 5' RACE reads again in MiXCR, with one record for every CDR3 protein. The sample has hundreds of thousands of distinct CDR3 sequences, about an eighth seen once. CDR1 is SGHRS and CDR2 is YFSETQ in the germline V gene. This CDR3 comprises 14 residues. Sequences were obtained from blood, either unsorted or a sorted T cell fraction (not recorded which). The clonotype originates from a male donor with ankylosing spondylitis. The chain couples TRBV5-1 to TRBJ2-7; a weak D match, TRBD1 (5 bases). The CDR3 DNA reads as TGCGCCAGCGGCTTCGGGCAGGGTCGTAGCGAGCAGTACTTC. Its protein product is CASGFGQGRSEQYF.